These 7 T cell receptor beta chains share one sample of origin, sequenced in a study of cytomegalovirus exposure and HLA in healthy donors. The PCR had 60 Vbeta and 13 Jbeta primers. Generated by immunoSEQ multiplex PCR, the TCRdb table keeps only in-frame clones and is missing some. This sample carries some 98,000 clones, about 81% of them seen once, and the ten largest clones take 1.4%. The specimen sequenced was PBMCs. The receptors stem from a middle-aged man in good health and CMV-seronegative.

This clone was observed a few times. The gene calls are TRBV7-3 and TRBJ1-1, with 8 bases aligning to TRBD1. V shed 4 bases, J shed 3 bases, and the junction held 4 bases outside the gene matches. This CDR3 is 14 amino acids long. The germline V gene has CDR1 SGHTA and CDR2 FQGTGA. CDR3 nucleotides: TGTGCCAGCAGCTCGCAGGGGGCGGACACTGAAGCTTTCTTT. This encodes CASSSQGADTEAFF.

This chain links TRBV18 with TRBJ2-5; 9 nucleotides align to TRBD1. The DNA end is more similar to TRBJ2-7, so the J call may be wrong. There are 13 residues in the CDR3. The germline gives CDR1 KGHSH, CDR2 LQKENI. CDR3 sequence: CASSPGTGFEQYF. In DNA form, the CDR3 reads TGTGCCAGCTCACCCGGGACAGGGTTCGAGCAGTACTTC.

CDR3 nucleotide sequence: TGCGCCAGCACCTTTGGGGGGACTAGCGGGGGCAATGAGCAGTTCTTC. It specifies CASTFGGTSGGNEQFF. The rearrangement links TRBV5-1 to TRBJ2-1; 14 nucleotides agree with TRBD2. Germline values: CDR1 SGHRS, CDR2 YFSETQ. V shed 6 bases, J shed 6 bases, and the junction held 8 bases outside the gene matches. The CDR3 extends over 16 amino acids.

The V call is TRBV15, the J call TRBJ1-5; TRBD1 matches at 10 bases. This CDR3 region has 15 residues. Trimming removed 5 bases from V and 2 bases from J; junction bases left unmatched: 3. CDR1 and CDR2 from the germline V gene are LNHNV and YYDKDF (reference sequence). The CDR3: CATSRGTGGNQPQHF. In DNA form, the CDR3 reads TGTGCCACCAGCCGCGGGACAGGGGGCAATCAGCCCCAGCATTTT.

The chain employs TRBV19 and TRBJ2-3; TRBD2 matches at 8 bases. The J segment lost 4 bases and the V segment lost 5 bases, leaving 8 bases of the junction unmatched. Germline lookup yields CDR1 LNHDA and CDR2 SQIVND (reference sequence). The CDR3 runs to 15 residues. The DNA for the CDR3 is TGTGCCAGTAGTGGGGGGGCTAGCGGGTCAGATACGCAGTATTTT. Protein product: CASSGGASGSDTQYF.

The chain uses TRBV6-5 and TRBJ2-7; 11 bases map to TRBD2. The CDR3 consists of 15 residues. Trimming took 6 bases from V and 2 from J; bases not matched to a gene: 6. Germline CDR1 reads MNHEY; CDR2 reads SVGAGI. The CDR3 region is CASRSLAGGTYEQYF. As DNA, the CDR3 is TGTGCCAGCAGATCCCTAGCGGGGGGAACCTACGAGCAGTACTTC.

The chain has TRBV6-4 and TRBJ2-4; D might be TRBD2 (6 bases). The CDR3 length is 19 residues. Germline CDR1 reads MRHNA; CDR2 reads SNTAGT. V was clipped by 3 bases and J by 0 bases, with 21 bases between them. The CDR3 protein is CASSDPGKVADLAKNIQYF. CDR3 nucleotide sequence: TGTGCCAGCAGTGATCCAGGGAAAGTAGCGGACCTAGCCAAAAACATTCAGTACTTC.